The T cell receptor (beta chain) described here comes from a study of tumor-infiltrating lymphocytes in primary liver carcinoma. About the research overall: The patient population consisted of men and women between 30 and 69 years of age. Lesions, classed as T1-T3 N0M0, spanned roughly 4.2 to 11 cm across.

This CDR3 is built from 15 residues. The germline V gene encodes CDR1 MGHRA and CDR2 YSYEKL. Co-extraction of both nucleic acids (RNA and DNA) used about 17-33 mg of unsorted bulk tissue. Turning to this clonotype: What it recognizes is unknown. Relative to the germline gene, one junction end is altered; a read error may explain this.

Production of TCR beta cDNA used 500 ng total RNA together with a constant-region primer. Modified slightly, ARM-PCR produced TCR beta libraries over three nested multiplex PCR rounds. Both of the initial two PCR rounds ran for approximately 11 cycles and employed TRBV1-TRBV30 forward primers alongside a C-beta reverse primer. TCRdb fed the multiplex PCR reads into MiXCR, producing one record per CDR3 protein. The table has 37,000 or so distinct CDR3 sequences, more than 70% seen once. Regarding the study as a whole: Top-250-clone fractions were significantly higher in tumors than in blood (p = 0.039). Paired tumor-adjacent and tumor-blood samples overlapped less than tumor region pairs did.

The sample taken for sequencing was tumor-adjacent normal liver tissue. The clonotype was recovered from a man between 40 and 49 years old with primary liver carcinoma and hepatitis B virus infection. This chain links TRBV4-1 with TRBJ2-2, with D perhaps given as TRBD1 or TRBD2 (6 bases each). Written as DNA, the CDR3 is TGCGCCAGCAGCCAAGAGTTTGGGGACACCGGGGGGCTGTTTTTT. It translates to CASSQEFGDTGGLFF.